This TCR beta chain appears in the sequencing data of a study of CD8+ T cells in alopecia areata. Study findings and constraints: Scalp clonality dropped significantly under tofacitinib, as did expanded CD8+ top-100 clones.

Extracted RNA was reverse transcribed, and the resulting cDNA served as sequencing template. Assay used: immunoSEQ multiplex PCR; TCRdb lists only in-frame clones, some missing. This table holds about 200,000 clones, 58% found once. The treatment denotes: oral pan-JAK inhibitor, 5-10 mg twice daily. Concerning this clone: Antigen specificity is unknown.

The sequencing used CD4+ T cells sorted from blood, collected at week 24, from a patient treated with tofacitinib. The source is a human donor with alopecia areata.

The chain's CDR3 is CAWGGQGVIDTQYF. DNA of the CDR3: TGTGCCTGGGGGGGACAGGGGGTTATAGATACGCAGTATTTT. V usage is TRBV30 and J usage is TRBJ2-3; 11 nucleotides agree with TRBD1. Germline-derived CDR1 and CDR2 are GTSNPN and SVGIG (reference sequence). The CDR3 runs 14 residues. V was pared by 5 bases and J by 5 bases, with 6 bases of the junction left unmatched.